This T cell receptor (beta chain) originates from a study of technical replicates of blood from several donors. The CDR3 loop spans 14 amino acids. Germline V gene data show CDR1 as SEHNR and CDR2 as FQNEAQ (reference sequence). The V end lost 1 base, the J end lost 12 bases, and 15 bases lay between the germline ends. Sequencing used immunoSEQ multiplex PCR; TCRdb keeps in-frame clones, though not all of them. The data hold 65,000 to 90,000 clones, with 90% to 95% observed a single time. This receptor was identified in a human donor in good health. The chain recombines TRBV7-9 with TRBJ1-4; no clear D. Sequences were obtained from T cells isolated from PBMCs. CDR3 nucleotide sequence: TGTGCCAGCAGCTTAGTTGGGCCCGTCGGGGAACTGTTTTTT. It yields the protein CASSLVGPVGELFF.